Below, 28 T cell receptor beta chains from the same sample are listed, as sequenced in a study of T cell changes during pregnancy in multiple sclerosis. Sequenced by immunoSEQ multiplex PCR; TCRdb stores in-frame clones only, minus some. The sample contains 84,000 or so clones, about 95% of which appear only once. The specimen was peripheral blood, collected in the third trimester of pregnancy. Receptor source: a female donor with multiple sclerosis, enrolled in a pregnancy study.

V gene TRBV6-5 combines with J gene TRBJ1-2, with TRBD1 identical over 9 bases. The germline V gene has CDR1 MNHEY and CDR2 SVGAGI. This CDR3 has 14 residues. The ends lost 6 bases at V and 4 bases at J; junction bases unmatched: 6. CDR3 DNA: TGTGCCAGCAGCCCCACGACAGGGGGCTATGGCTACACCTTC. It is translated as CASSPTTGGYGYTF.

This chain links TRBV10-2 with TRBJ2-3; 9 positions match TRBD2. This CDR3 region has 16 residues. CDR1 is WSHSY, CDR2 SAAADI, per germline. V gave up 0 bases and J gave up 3 bases; unmatched junction bases: 4. The CDR3 sequence: CASSESRLAGTDTQYF. The CDR3 DNA is TGCGCCAGCAGTGAGTCGCGGCTAGCGGGGACAGATACGCAGTATTTT.

The V gene is TRBV15, the J gene TRBJ1-5, with TRBD1 as a possible D gene (5 bases). Germline V CDR1 and CDR2: LNHNV, YYDKDF (reference sequence). CDR3 length equals 15 residues. The V gene lost 2 bases and the J gene lost 2 bases, with 10 bases spanning the gap. CDR3 residues: CATSRQGTGNQPQHF. Here the CDR3 DNA reads TGTGCCACCAGCAGACAGGGAACGGGCAATCAGCCCCAGCATTTT.

This chain connects TRBV6-6 to TRBJ1-2, with D maybe TRBD1 (6 bases). The CDR3 runs 15 residues. V was pared by 0 bases and J by 4 bases, with 12 bases between. Germline CDR1 reads MNHNY; CDR2 reads SVGAGI (reference sequence). The CDR3: CASSYSTNRAYGYTF. The CDR3 nucleotides read TGTGCCAGCAGTTACTCGACTAACAGGGCCTATGGCTACACCTTC.

The CDR3 spells CASSEIGQATIQYF. The DNA for the CDR3 is TGTGCCAGCAGCGAGATTGGACAGGCTACCATTCAGTACTTC. The chain joins TRBV6-1 to TRBJ2-4, with 7 positions matching TRBD1. Germline V gene sequence: CDR1 MNHNS, CDR2 SASEGT. After removal of 6 bases from V and 9 bases from J, the junction contained 11 bases not matched to a gene. The CDR3 has 14 residues.

The chain carries TRBV5-1 and TRBJ2-1, with no clear D. CDR1 and CDR2 (germline): SGHRS, YFSETQ. This CDR3 region has 18 residues. With 1 base removed from V and 0 bases from J, the gap between germline ends came to 17 bases. The CDR3 here is CASSLLSSSRSSYNEQFF. The CDR3 DNA sequence: TGCGCCAGCAGCTTGTTGTCCTCGTCTAGGAGCTCCTACAATGAGCAGTTCTTC.

The chain uses TRBV4-1 and TRBJ1-5; no clear D gene. V lost 1 base, J lost 5 bases, and 6 bases lay in between. The CDR3 consists of 13 residues. In germline, CDR1 is MGHRA, CDR2 YSYEKL. The CDR3 bases are TGCGCCAGCAGCCAAGCTTTGTATCAGCCCCAGCATTTT. As protein: CASSQALYQPQHF.

The V gene is TRBV15, the J gene TRBJ1-4, with D maybe TRBD1 (5 bases). The CDR3 spans 13 residues. Trimming took 10 bases from V and 7 from J, leaving 16 bases between them. Germline V lookup: CDR1 LNHNV, CDR2 YYDKDF (reference sequence). CDR3: CAIGSGEGEKLFF. The CDR3 DNA sequence: TGTGCCATCGGGTCGGGGGAGGGTGAAAAACTGTTTTTT.

The V gene is TRBV6-5, the J gene TRBJ2-1; TRBD2 is a possible D gene (5 bases). This CDR3 comprises 14 residues. The germline V gene encodes CDR1 MNHEY and CDR2 SVGAGI. V was clipped by 0 bases and J by 7 bases, with 10 bases between them. The CDR3 coding sequence is TGTGCCAGCAGTTACTCGATGACGGGGAATGAGCAGTTCTTC. Translation: CASSYSMTGNEQFF.

The V call is TRBV5-4, the J call TRBJ2-1, with 9 bases matching TRBD2. The CDR3 has 14 amino acids. Germline CDR1 is SGHNT and CDR2 is YYREEE (reference sequence). Germline trimming cut 3 bases from V and 9 bases from J; bases unmatched to any gene: 7. The CDR3 sequence: CASSSTAGGREQFF. The CDR3 DNA sequence: TGTGCCAGCAGCTCGACTGCGGGGGGGCGTGAGCAGTTCTTC.

V is TRBV13 and J is TRBJ1-5; possible D gene TRBD1, 6 bases. Trimming stripped 1 base from V and 16 bases from J, with 17 bases between. Germline V CDR1 and CDR2: PRHDT, FYEKMQ (reference sequence). The CDR3 sequence is 13 residues long. CDR3 nucleotides: TGTGCCAGCAGCTTAGCCGAACAGGGAAAAGCCCATTTT. It encodes CASSLAEQGKAHF.

This chain links TRBV14 with TRBJ2-1, with TRBD2 as a possible D gene (6 bases). CDR3 length equals 14 residues. The germline V gene has CDR1 SGHDN and CDR2 FVKESK. Trimming cost V 6 bases and J 6 bases, with 15 bases left between them. This CDR3 is CASSVPGLGNEQFF. The CDR3 DNA follows: TGTGCCAGCAGTGTTCCGGGACTTGGCAATGAGCAGTTCTTC.

The rearrangement joins TRBV10-3 to TRBJ1-2, with D perhaps TRBD1 (6 bases). This CDR3 has 16 residues. V gave up 1 base and J gave up 4 bases, with 16 bases separating them. CDR1 ENHRY and CDR2 SYGVKD come from the germline V gene. The CDR3 DNA is TGTGCCATCAGTGAGTTAGGAGGACAGTCCGGCTATGGCTACACCTTC. Amino acid sequence: CAISELGGQSGYGYTF.

The chain carries TRBV2 and TRBJ2-1; D is undetermined. Germline-derived CDR1 and CDR2 are SNHLY and FYNNEI. The CDR3 runs 11 residues. The V and J ends lost 8 bases and 5 bases respectively, with 7 bases between them. CDR3 residues: CASLRDNEQFF. CDR3 in DNA: TGTGCCAGCCTTCGGGACAATGAGCAGTTCTTC.

V gene TRBV27 combines with J gene TRBJ2-1; weak D call: TRBD2 (6 bases). Germline V CDR1 and CDR2: MNHEY, SMNVEV (reference sequence). The CDR3 length is 11 residues. The V gene lost 8 bases and the J gene lost 14 bases, with 16 bases spanning the gap. CDR3 in DNA: TGTGCCAGCGGCCCCCGACTAGGGGAGTTCTTC. It yields the protein CASGPRLGEFF.

The V and J genes are TRBV15 and TRBJ1-5; weak D call: TRBD1 (6 bases). This CDR3 comprises 15 residues. Germline V gene sequence: CDR1 LNHNV, CDR2 YYDKDF (reference sequence). V was clipped by 0 bases and J by 3 bases, with 9 bases between them. The CDR3 loop is CATSRDQGTNQPQHF. CDR3 coding DNA: TGTGCCACCAGCAGAGATCAGGGGACCAATCAGCCCCAGCATTTT.

This chain connects TRBV7-9 to TRBJ2-7, with 8 nucleotides matching TRBD1. This CDR3 is 15 amino acids long. Germline CDR1 reads SEHNR; CDR2 reads FQNEAQ (reference sequence). J was trimmed by 0 bases and V by 5 bases; bases with no gene match: 6. The CDR3 region has the DNA TGTGCCAGCAGCGCCTGGACAGGGAACTCCTACGAGCAGTACTTC. Encoded protein: CASSAWTGNSYEQYF. Complete variable domain (other parts from reference TRBV7-9 and TRBJ2-7): DTGVSQNPRHKITKRGQNVTFRCDPISEHNRLYWYRQTLGQGPEFLTYFQNEAQLEKSRLLSDRFSAERPKGSFSTLEIQRTEQGDSAMYLCASSAWTGNSYEQYFGPGTRLTVT.

The rearrangement joins TRBV7-2 to TRBJ2-5; TRBD1 agrees at 7 bases. With 5 bases clipped from V and 2 bases from J, the junction kept 8 bases outside the gene matches. Germline CDR1 is SGHTA and CDR2 is FQGNSA. The CDR3 contains 15 residues. This CDR3 is CASSRPGQAQETQYF. In DNA form, the CDR3 reads TGTGCCAGCAGCCGCCCTGGACAGGCACAAGAGACCCAGTACTTC.

The sample holds one count of this clone. This chain joins TRBV7-3 and TRBJ1-3, with D tentatively TRBD1 (5 bases). From germline, CDR1 is SGHTA and CDR2 FQGTGA. V was pared by 6 bases and J by 0 bases, with 15 bases between. This CDR3 is 16 amino acids long. CDR3 in DNA: TGTGCCAGCAGGTTCCCAGGGAAGAGCTCTGGAAACACCATATATTTT. Translating gives CASRFPGKSSGNTIYF.

The sample holds a few counts of this clone. The chain recombines TRBV25-1 with TRBJ1-1, with TRBD1 matching 8 bases. The CDR3 has 12 residues. Germline-derived CDR1 and CDR2 are MGHDK and SYGVNS. With V trimmed by 6 bases and J by 11 bases, 8 bases remained unmatched. CDR3 nucleotides: TGTGCCAGCAGACCCCGGACAGGGTCGGCTTTCTTT. This translates into CASRPRTGSAFF.

The rearrangement uses TRBV11-2 and TRBJ2-5; unclear D gene. Trimming removed 3 bases at V and 5 bases at J, with 7 bases between. The length of the CDR3 is 12 residues. Germline V gene sequence: CDR1 SGHAT, CDR2 FQNNGV. CDR3 in DNA: TGTGCCAGCAGCTTCATCGGGGAGACCCAGTACTTC. This codes for CASSFIGETQYF.

This CDR3 is CASPPGLYNEQFF. The CDR3 region has the DNA TGTGCCAGCCCCCCGGGGTTGTACAATGAGCAGTTCTTC. V and J are TRBV27 and TRBJ2-1, with a weak D call TRBD2 (5 bases). V lost 8 bases, J lost 4 bases, and 12 bases lay in between. Per the germline V gene, CDR1 is MNHEY and CDR2 is SMNVEV (reference sequence). The CDR3 has 13 amino acids.

The rearrangement joins TRBV4-1 to TRBJ2-2; D remains ambiguous. The CDR3 extends over 16 amino acids. In germline, CDR1 is MGHRA, CDR2 YSYEKL. V was clipped by 3 bases and J by 4 bases, with 15 bases between them. CDR3 residues: CASSHGENAFTGELFF. The CDR3 DNA reads TGCGCCAGCAGCCACGGTGAGAACGCCTTCACCGGGGAGCTGTTTTTT.

This chain links TRBV13 with TRBJ2-1; 7 nucleotides match TRBD2. The germline gives CDR1 PRHDT, CDR2 FYEKMQ (reference sequence). The CDR3 contains 16 residues. J lost 1 base, V lost 3 bases, and 6 bases had no gene match. Here the CDR3 reads CASSFLGAGSYNEQFF. The CDR3 DNA sequence: TGTGCCAGCAGCTTCTTGGGAGCGGGGTCCTACAATGAGCAGTTCTTC.

The chain uses TRBV11-3 and TRBJ1-4; the match to TRBD1 covers 7 bases. CDR1 and CDR2 (germline): SGHNT, YENEEA. The V gene end was trimmed by 5 bases and the J gene end by 0 bases; junction bases not matched to a gene: 3. The CDR3 totals 15 residues. For the CDR3, the DNA is TGTGCCAGCAGCCCCGGGACAGCAACTAATGAAAAACTGTTTTTT. It translates to CASSPGTATNEKLFF.

The chain employs TRBV5-6 and TRBJ2-7; 9 bases align to TRBD1. This CDR3 is built from 16 residues. Germline CDR1 SGHDT, CDR2 YYEEEE. The junction had 11 bases not matched to a gene; V was cut back by 0 bases and J by 7 bases. In DNA, the CDR3 is TGTGCCAGCAGCTTGGCCGGGGACAGGGTTTTAGGGGAGCAGTACTTC. Protein sequence: CASSLAGDRVLGEQYF.

The chain couples TRBV6-5 to TRBJ2-3, with TRBD1 matching 8 bases. CDR3 size: 14 residues. Per germline, CDR1 MNHEY and CDR2 SVGAGI. The trim removed 5 bases at V and 4 bases at J, leaving 5 bases unmatched. CDR3 DNA: TGTGCCAGCAGTCCCCGGACAGGGCCAGATACGCAGTATTTT. It specifies CASSPRTGPDTQYF.

V gene TRBV9 combines with J gene TRBJ2-1; 9 positions match TRBD1. Trimming took 4 bases from V and 14 from J; bases not matched to a gene: 13. CDR1 and CDR2 from the germline V gene are SGDLS and YYNGEE. CDR3 length: 14 amino acids. This CDR3 reads CASSPGGTGLFEFF. CDR3 sequence (DNA): TGTGCCAGCAGCCCAGGAGGGACAGGGCTTTTCGAGTTCTTC.